Here is one T cell receptor beta chain with its context. Its antigen is still unknown. This sample was included in a study of T cell responses to AZD1222 COVID-19 vaccine. The assay was immunoSEQ multiplex PCR, and TCRdb's table has in-frame clones only and misses some. The data hold 99,000 or so clones, with roughly 86% observed a single time. Study-wide results and caveats: Spike-specific TCR repertoires showed rising breadth and depth after two AZD1222 doses. Spike as a whole was targeted by vaccine-associated CD4 TCRs, dominant at 160-218 and 743-854.

From germline, CDR1 is SGHVS and CDR2 FQNEAQ. Between the trimmed V and J ends, which lost 7 bases and 4 bases, there was a span of 17 bases. The CDR3 extends over 14 amino acids. The source of this sequence is an adult who received the MenACWY meningococcal vaccine as a control. This sequence joins TRBV7-8 and TRBJ2-7, with D possibly being TRBD1 or TRBD2 (5 bases each). This specimen consisted of peripheral blood, obtained 28 days after the second dose of the MenACWY control vaccine. As DNA, the CDR3 is TGTGCCAGCAATCGGGGCACCGGAGCGTACGAGCAGTACTTC. It translates to CASNRGTGAYEQYF.